Listed below are T cell receptor beta chains from one sample, sequenced in a study of shared clonotypes between healthy human individuals. Only in-frame clones appear in the TCRdb table, and some are missing; sequencing was by immunoSEQ multiplex PCR. This sample carries roughly 2.2 million clones, just under 95% of them seen once, and the ten largest clones take 0.37%. The sequencing input was naive CD4+ T cells from PBMCs. The receptors derive from a man aged 18 to 35 in good health. Some clones in this sample may be carry-over from other donors' samples. Both conserved end residues are part of each CDR3. A D gene is named only where the DNA matches it firmly. Rows give clone size only sometimes, using once, few, many, or a class for an expanded clone.

CDR3 length: 16; J gene: TRBJ1-2; D gene: NA; V gene: TRBV7-2; clone size: NA; CDR3 protein: CASSLDGMGVGYGYTF; CDR3 DNA: TGTGCCAGCAGCTTAGATGGTATGGGGGTTGGCTATGGCTACACCTTC
CDR3 length: 16; J gene: TRBJ2-5; D gene: NA; V gene: TRBV7-6; clone size: NA; CDR3 protein: CASSLNSIPFGETQYF; CDR3 DNA: TGTGCCAGCAGCTTAAATAGCATACCGTTTGGGGAGACCCAGTACTTC
CDR3 length: 12; J gene: TRBJ1-6; D gene: NA; V gene: TRBV28; clone size: once; CDR3 protein: CASSSSNSPLHF; CDR3 DNA: TGTGCCAGCAGTAGTTCCAATTCACCCCTCCACTTT
CDR3 length: 14; J gene: TRBJ1-2; D gene: TRBD1; V gene: TRBV5-1; clone size: NA; CDR3 protein: CASSQITGADGYTF; CDR3 DNA: TGCGCCAGCAGCCAGATTACAGGGGCGGATGGCTACACCTTC
CDR3 length: 14; J gene: TRBJ2-5; D gene: NA; V gene: TRBV6-5; clone size: NA; CDR3 protein: CASRDRMAAETQYF; CDR3 DNA: TGTGCCAGCAGGGATCGCATGGCGGCGGAGACCCAGTACTTC
CDR3 length: 10; J gene: TRBJ1-2; D gene: NA; V gene: TRBV6-1; clone size: NA; CDR3 protein: CASRTYGYTF; CDR3 DNA: TGTGCCAGCAGGACCTATGGCTACACCTTC
CDR3 length: 15; J gene: TRBJ2-7; D gene: TRBD2; V gene: TRBV28; clone size: NA; CDR3 protein: CASSLAGAPFYEQYF; CDR3 DNA: TGTGCCAGCAGTTTAGCGGGAGCACCCTTCTACGAGCAGTACTTC
CDR3 length: 15; J gene: TRBJ2-2; D gene: TRBD2; V gene: TRBV19; clone size: once; CDR3 protein: CASSQLAANTGELFF; CDR3 DNA: TGTGCCAGTAGTCAGCTAGCGGCGAACACCGGGGAGCTGTTTTTT
CDR3 length: 16; J gene: TRBJ1-5; D gene: NA; V gene: TRBV4-1; clone size: NA; CDR3 protein: CASSPAGKDSNQPQHF; CDR3 DNA: TGCGCCAGCAGCCCCGCGGGCAAGGATAGCAATCAGCCCCAGCATTTT
CDR3 length: 13; J gene: TRBJ1-1; D gene: NA; V gene: TRBV14; clone size: NA; CDR3 protein: CASSRQENTEAFF; CDR3 DNA: TGTGCCAGCAGCCGGCAGGAGAACACTGAAGCTTTCTTT
CDR3 length: 14; J gene: TRBJ2-3; D gene: NA; V gene: TRBV6-5; clone size: NA; CDR3 protein: CASRRRTSPDTQYF; CDR3 DNA: TGTGCCAGCAGAAGACGGACAAGCCCAGATACGCAGTATTTT
CDR3 length: 17; J gene: TRBJ2-5; D gene: NA; V gene: TRBV7-3; clone size: NA; CDR3 protein: CASSLGGAGRIGETQYF; CDR3 DNA: TGTGCCAGCAGCCTCGGCGGGGCAGGACGAATAGGAGAGACCCAGTACTTC
CDR3 length: 12; J gene: TRBJ2-5; D gene: NA; V gene: TRBV5-1; clone size: NA; CDR3 protein: CASLRPGGAQYF; CDR3 DNA: TGCGCCAGCTTACGACCCGGAGGGGCCCAGTACTTC
CDR3 length: 14; J gene: TRBJ2-7; D gene: TRBD2; V gene: TRBV27; clone size: NA; CDR3 protein: CASSLSGGVGEQYF; CDR3 DNA: TGTGCCAGCAGTTTAAGCGGGGGGGTGGGCGAGCAGTACTTC
CDR3 length: 16; J gene: TRBJ1-2; D gene: NA; V gene: TRBV5-6; clone size: NA; CDR3 protein: CASSLLTGQANYGYTF; CDR3 DNA: TGTGCCAGCAGCTTGCTGACAGGTCAAGCTAACTATGGCTACACCTTC
CDR3 length: 17; J gene: TRBJ1-2; D gene: NA; V gene: TRBV2; clone size: NA; CDR3 protein: CASRTLNYVGVDYGYTF; CDR3 DNA: TGTGCCAGCAGGACCCTAAACTACGTAGGGGTCGATTATGGCTACACCTTC
CDR3 length: 11; J gene: TRBJ2-3; D gene: NA; V gene: TRBV14; clone size: NA; CDR3 protein: CASSQKDTQYF; CDR3 DNA: TGTGCCAGCAGCCAGAAAGATACGCAGTATTTT
CDR3 length: 15; J gene: TRBJ2-7; D gene: TRBD1; V gene: TRBV7-2; clone size: NA; CDR3 protein: CASSLGGTGNYEQYF; CDR3 DNA: TGTGCCAGCAGCTTAGGTGGGACAGGAAACTACGAGCAGTACTTC
CDR3 length: 11; J gene: TRBJ2-1; D gene: NA; V gene: TRBV7-8; clone size: NA; CDR3 protein: CASTGGHEQFF; CDR3 DNA: TGTGCCAGCACCGGGGGGCATGAGCAGTTCTTC
CDR3 length: 13; J gene: TRBJ1-5; D gene: NA; V gene: TRBV2; clone size: few; CDR3 protein: CASSDYRNQPQHF; CDR3 DNA: TGTGCCAGCAGTGATTACCGAAATCAGCCCCAGCATTTT
CDR3 length: 15; J gene: TRBJ2-5; D gene: TRBD2; V gene: TRBV4-1; clone size: NA; CDR3 protein: CASSQREGLGETQYF; CDR3 DNA: TGCGCCAGCAGCCAGCGGGAGGGCCTCGGTGAGACCCAGTACTTC
CDR3 length: 13; J gene: TRBJ2-7; D gene: TRBD2; V gene: TRBV5-1; clone size: NA; CDR3 protein: CASSWDYLYEQYF; CDR3 DNA: TGCGCCAGCAGCTGGGACTACCTCTACGAGCAGTACTTC
CDR3 length: 12; J gene: TRBJ2-3; D gene: NA; V gene: TRBV7-2; clone size: NA; CDR3 protein: CASSPPSDTQYF; CDR3 DNA: TGTGCCAGCAGTCCTCCTTCAGATACGCAGTATTTT
CDR3 length: 14; J gene: TRBJ2-2; D gene: NA; V gene: TRBV2; clone size: NA; CDR3 protein: CACVRQANTGELFF; CDR3 DNA: TGTGCCTGCGTGAGACAGGCGAACACCGGGGAGCTGTTTTTT
CDR3 length: 22; J gene: TRBJ2-1; D gene: NA; V gene: TRBV28; clone size: NA; CDR3 protein: CASSQGFQIPTSWSSEYNEQFF; CDR3 DNA: TGTGCCAGCAGCCAGGGGTTCCAAATCCCCACCAGCTGGTCCTCAGAGTACAATGAGCAGTTCTTC
CDR3 length: 14; J gene: TRBJ2-4; D gene: NA; V gene: TRBV25-1; clone size: NA; CDR3 protein: CASNPREPKNIQYF; CDR3 DNA: TGTGCCAGCAACCCTAGGGAGCCCAAAAACATTCAGTACTTC
CDR3 length: 17; J gene: TRBJ2-5; D gene: TRBD2; V gene: TRBV5-1; clone size: NA; CDR3 protein: CASSARRPAGGLETQYF; CDR3 DNA: TGCGCCAGCAGCGCTAGGCGGCCAGCGGGAGGGTTGGAGACCCAGTACTTC
CDR3 length: 16; J gene: TRBJ2-7; D gene: TRBD2; V gene: TRBV11-2; clone size: NA; CDR3 protein: CASSPRLAVFSYEQYF; CDR3 DNA: TGTGCCAGCAGCCCCAGACTAGCGGTATTCTCCTACGAGCAGTACTTC
CDR3 length: 14; J gene: TRBJ2-5; D gene: TRBD1; V gene: TRBV7-9; clone size: NA; CDR3 protein: CASSLTGGQETQYF; CDR3 DNA: TGTGCCAGCAGCTTAACAGGGGGACAAGAGACCCAGTACTTC
CDR3 length: 13; J gene: TRBJ2-7; D gene: NA; V gene: TRBV18; clone size: NA; CDR3 protein: CASSPGSPYEQYF; CDR3 DNA: TGTGCCAGCTCACCCGGATCCCCCTACGAGCAGTACTTC
CDR3 length: 13; J gene: TRBJ1-5; D gene: TRBD1; V gene: TRBV10-3; clone size: NA; CDR3 protein: CAISDTDRGLVYF; CDR3 DNA: TGTGCCATCAGTGACACCGACAGGGGTCTGGTGTATTTT
CDR3 length: 15; J gene: TRBJ2-1; D gene: NA; V gene: TRBV11-2; clone size: NA; CDR3 protein: CASSLEQGSPQRQFF; CDR3 DNA: TGTGCCAGCAGCCTCGAACAGGGTTCACCCCAGAGGCAGTTCTTC
CDR3 length: 14; J gene: TRBJ1-5; D gene: TRBD1; V gene: TRBV28; clone size: NA; CDR3 protein: CASGRAGGSQPQHF; CDR3 DNA: TGTGCCAGCGGGAGAGCAGGGGGCAGTCAGCCCCAGCATTTT
CDR3 length: 14; J gene: TRBJ2-5; D gene: NA; V gene: TRBV5-4; clone size: NA; CDR3 protein: CASSLDGGKETQYF; CDR3 DNA: TGTGCCAGCAGCTTGGATGGGGGGAAAGAGACCCAGTACTTC
CDR3 length: 18; J gene: TRBJ2-1; D gene: TRBD2; V gene: TRBV5-6; clone size: NA; CDR3 protein: CASSLGGPGLADYNEQFF; CDR3 DNA: TGTGCCAGCAGCTTGGGGGGGCCGGGACTAGCGGATTACAATGAGCAGTTCTTC
CDR3 length: 13; J gene: TRBJ1-1; D gene: NA; V gene: TRBV12-5; clone size: few; CDR3 protein: CASGRDYDTEAFF; CDR3 DNA: TGTGCTAGTGGCCGGGATTACGACACTGAAGCTTTCTTT
CDR3 length: 17; J gene: TRBJ2-5; D gene: NA; V gene: TRBV11-2; clone size: NA; CDR3 protein: CASSFTLTPRPQETQYF; CDR3 DNA: TGTGCCAGCAGCTTTACTCTTACCCCTAGGCCCCAAGAGACCCAGTACTTC
CDR3 length: 12; J gene: TRBJ2-7; D gene: TRBD2; V gene: TRBV5-4; clone size: NA; CDR3 protein: CARAGFPYEQYF; CDR3 DNA: TGTGCCAGAGCGGGGTTCCCCTACGAGCAGTACTTC
CDR3 length: 15; J gene: TRBJ2-3; D gene: NA; V gene: TRBV5-6; clone size: NA; CDR3 protein: CASSPVGVSTDTQYF; CDR3 DNA: TGTGCCAGCAGCCCGGTTGGGGTTAGCACAGATACGCAGTATTTT
CDR3 length: 13; J gene: TRBJ2-1; D gene: NA; V gene: TRBV15; clone size: NA; CDR3 protein: CATSRWADNEQFF; CDR3 DNA: TGTGCCACCAGCAGATGGGCCGACAATGAGCAGTTCTTC
CDR3 length: 12; J gene: TRBJ1-2; D gene: NA; V gene: TRBV28; clone size: NA; CDR3 protein: CASSYRELGYTF; CDR3 DNA: TGTGCCAGCAGCTACAGGGAACTTGGCTACACCTTC
CDR3 length: 12; J gene: TRBJ2-5; D gene: NA; V gene: TRBV18; clone size: NA; CDR3 protein: CASSPLAETQYF; CDR3 DNA: TGTGCCAGCTCACCCCTCGCGGAGACCCAGTACTTC
CDR3 length: 15; J gene: TRBJ1-1; D gene: NA; V gene: TRBV4-3; clone size: NA; CDR3 protein: CASSQARGRSTEAFF; CDR3 DNA: TGCGCCAGCAGCCAGGCCCGGGGGCGCAGCACTGAAGCTTTCTTT
CDR3 length: 17; J gene: TRBJ2-3; D gene: TRBD1; V gene: TRBV7-9; clone size: NA; CDR3 protein: CASSSTTGQGFTDTQYF; CDR3 DNA: TGTGCCAGCAGCTCTACGACGGGACAGGGCTTCACAGATACGCAGTATTTT
CDR3 length: 15; J gene: TRBJ2-7; D gene: NA; V gene: TRBV5-4; clone size: NA; CDR3 protein: CASSLKGLPLNEQYF; CDR3 DNA: TGTGCCAGCAGCTTGAAAGGCTTACCGCTAAACGAGCAGTACTTC
CDR3 length: 14; J gene: TRBJ2-2; D gene: TRBD1; V gene: TRBV29-1; clone size: once; CDR3 protein: CSVYTGANTGELFF; CDR3 DNA: TGCAGCGTTTATACAGGGGCGAACACCGGGGAGCTGTTTTTT
CDR3 length: 15; J gene: TRBJ2-7; D gene: NA; V gene: TRBV18; clone size: once; CDR3 protein: CATRGGKEAPYEQYF; CDR3 DNA: TGTGCCACCCGAGGGGGGAAAGAGGCCCCCTACGAGCAGTACTTC
CDR3 length: 15; J gene: TRBJ2-7; D gene: TRBD2; V gene: TRBV5-1; clone size: NA; CDR3 protein: CASRDRLAGSYEQYF; CDR3 DNA: TGCGCCAGCAGGGACCGACTAGCGGGATCCTACGAGCAGTACTTC
CDR3 length: 11; J gene: TRBJ1-4; D gene: NA; V gene: TRBV4-3; clone size: NA; CDR3 protein: CASSIGEKLFF; CDR3 DNA: TGCGCCAGCAGCATCGGGGAAAAACTGTTTTTT
CDR3 length: 15; J gene: TRBJ2-1; D gene: NA; V gene: TRBV6-1; clone size: NA; CDR3 protein: CASSAGGGAYNEQFF; CDR3 DNA: TGTGCCAGCAGTGCAGGAGGGGGTGCCTACAATGAGCAGTTCTTC
CDR3 length: 14; J gene: TRBJ1-5; D gene: NA; V gene: TRBV14; clone size: NA; CDR3 protein: CASSLRTANQPQHF; CDR3 DNA: TGTGCCAGCAGCCTGCGGACGGCGAATCAGCCCCAGCATTTT
CDR3 length: 14; J gene: TRBJ1-4; D gene: NA; V gene: TRBV7-2; clone size: NA; CDR3 protein: CASSLERTNEKLFF; CDR3 DNA: TGTGCCAGCAGCTTAGAAAGGACAAATGAAAAACTGTTTTTT
CDR3 length: 14; J gene: TRBJ2-7; D gene: NA; V gene: TRBV28; clone size: NA; CDR3 protein: CASSWGSRGYEQYF; CDR3 DNA: TGTGCCAGCAGTTGGGGATCACGAGGCTACGAGCAGTACTTC